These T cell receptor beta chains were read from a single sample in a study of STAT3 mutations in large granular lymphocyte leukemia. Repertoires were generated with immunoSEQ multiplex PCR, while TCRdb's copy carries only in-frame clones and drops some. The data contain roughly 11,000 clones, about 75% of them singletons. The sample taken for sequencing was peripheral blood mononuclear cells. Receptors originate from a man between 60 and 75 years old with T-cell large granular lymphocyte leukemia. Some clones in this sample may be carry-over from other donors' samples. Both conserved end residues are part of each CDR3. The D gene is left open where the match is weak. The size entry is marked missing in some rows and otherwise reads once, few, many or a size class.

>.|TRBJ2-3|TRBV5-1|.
TGCGCCAGCAGCTTGGCAGAAGATACGCAGTATTTT
CASSLAEDTQYF
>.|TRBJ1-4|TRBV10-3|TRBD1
TGTGCCATCAGGCCTGGGACAGGATTTAATGAAAAACTGTTTTTT
CAIRPGTGFNEKLFF
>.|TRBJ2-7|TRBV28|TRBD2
TGTGCCAGCAGTTTATTAGGCGGGAGCTACGAGCAGTACTTC
CASSLLGGSYEQYF
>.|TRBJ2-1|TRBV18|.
TGTGCCAGCTCACCACGCGCGGAGGGCTCCTACAATGAGCAGTTCTTC
CASSPRAEGSYNEQFF
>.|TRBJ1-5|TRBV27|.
TGTGCCAGCAGTTCACACAATCAGCCCCAGCATTTT
CASSSHNQPQHF
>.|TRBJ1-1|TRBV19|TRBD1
TGTGCCAGTATGGGGCCACAGGGGTACACTGAAGCTTTCTTT
CASMGPQGYTEAFF
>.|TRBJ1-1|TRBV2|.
TGTGCCAGACAGGCGAACACTGAAGCTTTCTTT
CARQANTEAFF
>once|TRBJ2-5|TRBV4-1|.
TGCGCCAGCAGCCAAGGGCTAGTTGAGACCCAGTACTTC
CASSQGLVETQYF
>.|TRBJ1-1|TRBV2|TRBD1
TGTGCCAGCCGGCCGGTACAGGGGGTGAACACTGAAGCTTTCTTT
CASRPVQGVNTEAFF
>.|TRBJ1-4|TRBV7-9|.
TGTGCCAGCAGCGCAGGGTCTAATGAAAAACTGTTTTTT
CASSAGSNEKLFF
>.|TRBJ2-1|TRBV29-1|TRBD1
TGCAGCGTGGGACAGGGGGAGCCATACAATGAGCAGTTCTTC
CSVGQGEPYNEQFF
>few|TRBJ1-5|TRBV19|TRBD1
TGTGCCAGTAGTATACAGGGGGGACAGCCCCAGCATTTT
CASSIQGGQPQHF
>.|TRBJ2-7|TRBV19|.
TGTGCCAGTAGTATATCTAGGGCCAAGGAAAAAGAGCAGTACTTC
CASSISRAKEKEQYF
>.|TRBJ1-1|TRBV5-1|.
TGCGCCAGCAGCTTTGTGGGGGAGGCTGAAGCTTTCTTT
CASSFVGEAEAFF
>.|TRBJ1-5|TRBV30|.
TGTGCCTGGGGGACGGGGTATCAGCCCCAGCATTTT
CAWGTGYQPQHF
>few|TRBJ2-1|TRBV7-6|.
TGTGCCAGCAGCTTAGAACTATTCCATGAGCAGTTCTTC
CASSLELFHEQFF
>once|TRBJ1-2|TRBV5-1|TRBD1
TGCGCCAGCAGCTTGGGGGACAGGTGGGGCTACACCTTC
CASSLGDRWGYTF
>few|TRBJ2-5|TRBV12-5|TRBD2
TGTGCTAGTGGTTTGGTAACCGCGGGAGGGGGGGAGACCCAGTACTTC
CASGLVTAGGGETQYF
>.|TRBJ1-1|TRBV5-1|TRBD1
TGCGCCAGCAGCGCCGGACAGGGAGGTGGCACTGAAGCTTTCTTT
CASSAGQGGGTEAFF
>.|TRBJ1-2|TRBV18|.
TGTGCCAGCTCACCAGAGGGATCTTTCGGCTACACCTTC
CASSPEGSFGYTF
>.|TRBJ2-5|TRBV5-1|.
TGCGCCAGCAGTACAGGCTCGGGAGAGACCCAGTACTTC
CASSTGSGETQYF
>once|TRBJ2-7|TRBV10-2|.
TGCGCCAGCAGTGAGGGGGGGTGGGGCGAGCAGTACTTC
CASSEGGWGEQYF
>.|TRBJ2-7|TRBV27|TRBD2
TGTGCCAGCAGTTTATCTGCGGGGACTAGCGGCTACGAGCAGTACTTC
CASSLSAGTSGYEQYF
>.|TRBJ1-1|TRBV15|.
TGTGCCACCAGCAGAGAATTAGTCGCTGAAGCTTTCTTT
CATSRELVAEAFF
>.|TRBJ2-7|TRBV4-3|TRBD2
TGCGCCAGCAGCCAGGGGACTAGCGGCGAATCCTACGAGCAGTACTTC
CASSQGTSGESYEQYF
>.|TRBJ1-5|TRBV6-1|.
TGTGCCAGCAGCCAAGAGGCGGGCGATCAGCCCCAGCATTTT
CASSQEAGDQPQHF
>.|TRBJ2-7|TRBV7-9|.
TGTGCCAGCAGCGGAGACGGGACGGGAGACGAGCAGTACTTC
CASSGDGTGDEQYF
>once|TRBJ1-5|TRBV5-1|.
TGCGCCAGCAGCCCAGGCACGAATCAGCCCCAGCATTTT
CASSPGTNQPQHF
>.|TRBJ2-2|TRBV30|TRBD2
TGTGCCTGGATTCCTAGCGGGCAGAACACCGGGGAGCTGTTTTTT
CAWIPSGQNTGELFF
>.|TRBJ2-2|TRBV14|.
TGTGCCAGCAGCCCCCAGTCCGTCACCGGGGAGCTGTTTTTT
CASSPQSVTGELFF
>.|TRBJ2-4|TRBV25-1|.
TGTGCCAGCAGTGTCCCAGGGGCCAAAAACATTCAGTACTTC
CASSVPGAKNIQYF
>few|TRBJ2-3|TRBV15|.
TGTGCCACCAGCAGAGGGAGGAACAGGGGACTCCGCACAGATACGCAGTATTTT
CATSRGRNRGLRTDTQYF
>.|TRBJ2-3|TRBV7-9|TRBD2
TGTGCCAGCAGCGCTAATAGCGGGACAAGCACAGATACGCAGTATTTT
CASSANSGTSTDTQYF
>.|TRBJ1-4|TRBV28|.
TGTGCCAGCAGTTTATCGAATGAAAAACTGTTTTTT
CASSLSNEKLFF
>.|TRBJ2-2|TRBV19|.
TGCGGCTCGGGGGTCGGCACCGGGGAGCTGTTTTTT
CGSGVGTGELFF
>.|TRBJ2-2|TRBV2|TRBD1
TGTGCCAGCAGTGGAGGGCCGGGACAGGGCCGCACCGGGGAGCTGTTTTTT
CASSGGPGQGRTGELFF
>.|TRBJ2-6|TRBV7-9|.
TGTGCCAGCAGCTCTACTACGCCGGTCCTCTCTGGGGCCAACGTCCTGACTTTC
CASSSTTPVLSGANVLTF
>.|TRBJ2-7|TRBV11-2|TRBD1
TGTGCCAGCAGCCCCGGGACAGAGAGATACGAGCAGTACTTC
CASSPGTERYEQYF
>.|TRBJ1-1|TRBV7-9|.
TGTGCCAGCCGTGCGGGAGGGAACACTGAAGCTTTCTTT
CASRAGGNTEAFF
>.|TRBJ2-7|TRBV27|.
TGTGCCAGCAGTTTATCGCTAGGGGACAAGACTTACGAGCAGTACTTC
CASSLSLGDKTYEQYF
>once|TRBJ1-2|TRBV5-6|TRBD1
TGTGCCGGAACACAGGGGCTAATTAACTATGGCTACACCTTC
CAGTQGLINYGYTF
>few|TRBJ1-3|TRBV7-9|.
TGTGCCAGCAGCTCCCACCGGGACCGCTACTCTGGAAACACCATATATTTT
CASSSHRDRYSGNTIYF